One sample yielded the 20 T cell receptor beta chains listed below, sequenced in a study of metastatic and nonmetastatic thyroid tumors. None of the patients had undergone any treatment ahead of thyroid surgery. With MiXCR, TCRdb reprocessed the PCR reads. This sample carries around 30,000 clones, roughly 18% of them seen once, and the ten largest clones take 10%. Source material: blood. These receptors all stem from a female donor with papillary thyroid cancer or a benign thyroid nodule (not recorded which). Some clones in this sample may be carry-over from other donors' samples.

Many counts were recorded for this clone. The chain has TRBV25-1 and TRBJ2-1; 11 bases agree with TRBD2. V lost 3 bases, J lost 9 bases, and 4 bases stayed unmatched. There are 14 residues in the CDR3. Germline lookup yields CDR1 MGHDK and CDR2 SYGVNS. CDR3 sequence: CASSDNLAGGEQFF. CDR3 DNA sequence: TGTGCCAGCAGTGACAATCTAGCGGGAGGTGAGCAGTTCTTC. The variable domain in full, with the rest retrieved from reference TRBV25-1 and TRBJ2-1, is EADIYQTPRYLVIGTGKKITLECSQTMGHDKMYWYQQDPGMELHLIHYSYGVNSTEKGDLSSESTVSRIRTEHFPLTLESARPSHTSQYLCASSDNLAGGEQFFGPGTRLTVL.

This clone appeared a few times. V usage is TRBV27 and J usage is TRBJ2-7; D possibly corresponds to TRBD1 (6 bases). This CDR3 is 14 amino acids long. Trimming left V 3 bases short and J 0 bases short, with 9 bases between. The V gene's germline CDR1 is MNHEY and CDR2 SMNVEV (reference sequence). CDR3 DNA sequence: TGTGCCAGCAGTTTCACAGGGTTCTCCTACGAGCAGTACTTC. This gives the protein CASSFTGFSYEQYF.

This clone was seen at least ten times. The V gene is TRBV5-1, the J gene TRBJ1-1; D unresolved. Between the trimmed V and J ends, which lost 1 base and 0 bases, there was a span of 7 bases. The CDR3 runs to 14 residues. Per germline, CDR1 SGHRS and CDR2 YFSETQ. The chain's CDR3 is CASSLFDLNTEAFF. DNA of the CDR3: TGCGCCAGCAGCTTGTTTGACTTGAACACTGAAGCTTTCTTT.

To note about this clone: A clone one base away is much larger, so this may be a read error. The rearrangement links TRBV5-1 to TRBJ2-5; D gene ambiguous. The V end was cut by 2 bases, the J end by 2 bases, with 10 bases between. CDR1 SGHRS and CDR2 YFSETQ come from the germline V gene. The CDR3 runs 14 residues. The CDR3 protein is CASSFLGPQETQYF. In DNA, the CDR3 is TGCGCCAGCAGCTTTTTAGGGCCACAAGAGACCCAGTACTTC.

This clone was seen many times. The genes are TRBV6-1 and TRBJ1-4; D is unclear. Germline V gene data show CDR1 as MNHNS and CDR2 as SASEGT. Trimming stripped 5 bases from V and 4 bases from J, with 17 bases between. The CDR3 is made up of 16 amino acids. As DNA, the CDR3 is TGTGCCAGCAGTCGGACCTACCTCGCGTATAATGAAAAACTGTTTTTT. Amino acids: CASSRTYLAYNEKLFF.

This clone was seen ten or more times. CDR3 protein: CASSIQGQGNTIYF. The CDR3 bases are TGTGCCAGCAGCATTCAGGGGCAAGGAAACACCATATATTTT. This rearrangement joins TRBV9 to TRBJ1-3, with TRBD1 as a possible D gene (6 bases). Germline CDR1 reads SGDLS; CDR2 reads YYNGEE. The CDR3 is 14 amino acids. The ends were cut back, 4 bases at V and 4 bases at J, with 12 bases in the middle.

Ten or more counts support this clone. The V call is TRBV19, the J call TRBJ2-7; tentatively, D is TRBD1 (5 bases). CDR3 length equals 13 residues. CDR1 LNHDA and CDR2 SQIVND come from the germline V gene (reference sequence). V lost 5 bases and J lost 2, with 10 bases in between. The CDR3 sequence: CASSLGRAYEQYF. The DNA of the CDR3 is TGTGCCAGTAGTCTGGGCAGGGCCTACGAGCAGTACTTC. The complete variable domain, with remaining parts taken from reference TRBV19 and TRBJ2-7, reads DGGITQSPKYLFRKEGQNVTLSCEQNLNHDAMYWYRQDPGQGLRLIYYSQIVNDFQKGDIAEGYSVSREKKESFPLTVTSAQKNPTAFYLCASSLGRAYEQYFGPGTRLTVT.

This clone was detected many times. The chain combines TRBV7-8 with TRBJ2-3, with 13 nucleotides matching TRBD2. The germline V gene has CDR1 SGHVS and CDR2 FQNEAQ. The V gene end was trimmed by 5 bases and the J gene end by 4 bases; junction bases not matched to a gene: 12. There are 18 residues in the CDR3. CDR3 in DNA: TGTGCCAGCAGCCCCGCATGGACTAGCGGGGGAAGGTCAGATACGCAGTATTTT. Translated: CASSPAWTSGGRSDTQYF.

By its share, this clone is large. The V gene is TRBV6-4, the J gene TRBJ2-2; no clear D gene. Per the germline V gene, CDR1 is MRHNA and CDR2 is SNTAGT. The CDR3 runs to 15 residues. Deletions cut 3 bases from V and 4 bases from J, with 12 bases between. CDR3 coding DNA: TGTGCCAGCAGTGATTCAAGGGATTTCACCGGGGAGCTGTTTTTT. Translating gives CASSDSRDFTGELFF.

This clone was detected many times. The chain couples TRBV12-3 or TRBV12-4 to TRBJ1-4, with 8 bases fitting TRBD1. This CDR3 has 16 amino acids. V shed 4 bases and J 5 bases; nucleotides not matched to a gene: 9. The CDR3 loop is CASSSRGGTGNEKLFF. In nucleotides, the CDR3 is TGTGCCAGCAGTTCCAGGGGTGGGACAGGCAATGAAAAACTGTTTTTT.

The rearrangement uses TRBV5-1 and TRBJ2-7; 9 bases are shared with TRBD1. The CDR3 contains 17 residues. The germline CDR1 and CDR2 sequences are SGHRS and YFSETQ. Losses at the gene ends were 3 bases for V and 4 bases for J; bases not matched to a gene: 14. The DNA of the CDR3 is TGCGCCAGCAGCTCGACCCCCATGGACAGGGGTTCGTACGAGCAGTACTTC. This sequence encodes CASSSTPMDRGSYEQYF.

With regard to this clone: This clone may be a read error of a much larger clone one base away. The chain carries TRBV6-1 and TRBJ2-5; D perhaps matches TRBD2 (5 bases). V was trimmed by 4 bases and J by 5 bases, leaving 17 bases between them. From germline, CDR1 is MNHNS and CDR2 SASEGT. The CDR3 runs to 15 residues. The CDR3 here is CASSVERKTGETQYF. The CDR3 DNA reads TGTGCCAGCAGTGTAGAAAGGAAGACGGGGGAGACCCAGTACTTC.

This clone was counted at least ten times. The chain combines TRBV28 with TRBJ2-5, with a tentative D call TRBD1 (6 bases). V was cut by 5 bases and J by 1 base, with 11 bases left in between. The CDR3 totals 14 residues. Germline V CDR1 and CDR2: MDHEN, SYDVKM. Here the CDR3 reads CASSGTLAQETQYF. CDR3 sequence (DNA): TGTGCCAGCAGTGGGACATTGGCCCAAGAGACCCAGTACTTC.

This clone was counted between two and nine times. The chain joins TRBV12-3 or TRBV12-4 to TRBJ2-5; D uncertain. CDR3 length equals 13 residues. V lost 7 bases and J 5 bases, leaving 14 bases between the germline ends. The CDR3 DNA follows: TGTGCCAGCACCCGTGGGGTTCCGGAGACCCAGTACTTC. It specifies CASTRGVPETQYF.

The sample holds many counts of this clone. The chain combines TRBV28 with TRBJ1-2, with TRBD1 as a possible D gene (5 bases). V dropped 6 bases and J dropped 7 bases, with 15 bases sitting between them. The CDR3 runs to 13 residues. CDR1 and CDR2 (germline): MDHEN, SYDVKM. CDR3 coding DNA: TGTGCCAGCAGCCCCGGGACCCATCGTGGCTACACCTTC. It yields the protein CASSPGTHRGYTF.

This clone has just a few counts. The V and J genes are TRBV28 and TRBJ2-7; 7 bases map to TRBD1. J lost 4 bases, V lost 5 bases, and 5 bases had no gene match. From germline, CDR1 is MDHEN and CDR2 SYDVKM. This CDR3 comprises 13 residues. The CDR3 sequence: CASSLGQSYEQYF. The CDR3, as DNA: TGTGCCAGCAGTCTGGGACAGTCGTACGAGCAGTACTTC.

This clone was detected many times. V gene TRBV29-1 combines with J gene TRBJ2-1, with TRBD2 identical over 10 bases. CDR1 and CDR2 (germline): SQVTM, ANQGSEA. Trimming at V came to 2 bases and at J to 5 bases, leaving 3 bases not matched to a gene. CDR3 size: 14 residues. The CDR3 region has the DNA TGCAGCGTTGAAAAAACTAGCGGGAACAATGAGCAGTTCTTC. Residues: CSVEKTSGNNEQFF.

In this sample, this clone turned up many times. The genes are TRBV28 and TRBJ2-7; no reliable D call. The germline CDR1 and CDR2 sequences are MDHEN and SYDVKM. Trimming left V 6 bases short and J 4 bases short, with 10 bases between. The CDR3 is made up of 12 amino acids. This CDR3 reads CASSPLEYEQYF. In nucleotides, the CDR3 is TGTGCCAGCAGCCCTCTGGAATACGAGCAGTACTTC.

This clone was detected many times. The rearrangement links TRBV6-1 to TRBJ1-1; D possibly corresponds to TRBD1 (6 bases). Trimming removed 5 bases at V and 4 bases at J, with 17 bases between. Germline V gene data show CDR1 as MNHNS and CDR2 as SASEGT. This CDR3 region has 15 residues. The CDR3 region has the DNA TGTGCCAGCAGTACACTACAGGGATCGGTCACTGAAGCTTTCTTT. Translated: CASSTLQGSVTEAFF.

This clone was seen ten or more times. V is TRBV3-1 and J is TRBJ2-5; unclear D gene. Trimming took 0 bases from V and 4 from J, leaving 18 bases between them. Germline values: CDR1 LGHDT, CDR2 YNNKEL (reference sequence). This CDR3 spans 17 amino acids. The CDR3: CASSQDPLQANGETQYF. The CDR3 nucleotides are TGTGCCAGCAGCCAAGATCCGTTACAAGCCAATGGAGAGACCCAGTACTTC.